This TCR beta chain was documented in a study of naive and memory T cell subsets. Germline CDR1 is SGHNT and CDR2 is YYREEE (reference sequence). The CDR3 consists of 15 residues. With 0 bases clipped from V and 5 bases from J, the junction kept 2 bases outside the gene matches. Both TRBC1 and TRBC2 were covered by a beta constant-region primer of two equimolar oligonucleotides. The ligated cDNA underwent four PCR rounds using SP2 and nested alpha and beta constant-region primers. TCRdb independently ran MiXCR on the UMI-ligation and nested PCR reads; one entry per CDR3 protein. The profile shows tens of thousands of distinct CDR3 sequences, under 20% of them singletons.

Sequencing input: effector memory CD4+ T cells from blood. Indicated subset: effector memory, CD45RA- CD27-. The sequence derives from a human donor in good health. The rearrangement links TRBV5-4 to TRBJ2-5; 12 bases are shared with TRBD2. The CDR3 spells CASSLASGRGETQYF. The CDR3 coding sequence is TGTGCCAGCAGCTTGGCTAGCGGGAGGGGGGAGACCCAGTACTTC.